A single count supports the clone carrying this T cell receptor (beta chain). Its specificity is not known. The record originates from a study of graft-versus-host responses after intestinal transplantation. On the study more broadly: Among the recipients, all got anti-thymocyte globulin induction and then tacrolimus and steroids for 3 to 4 years. Findings of the study overall: High graft-versus-host to host-versus-graft clonal ratios were found in allografts of patients who had graft-donor T cell macrochimerism. Researchers found peak circulating GvH clone levels linked to early post-transplant HvG declines. Recipient marrow showed GvH clones, some seen first in ileum or blood.

Generated by immunoSEQ multiplex PCR, the TCRdb table keeps only in-frame clones and is missing some. The table records around 130,000 clones, more than 90% of them present only once. The V gene's germline CDR1 is KGHSH and CDR2 LQKENI. V shed 6 bases and J shed 8 bases, with 16 bases lying between them. CDR3 length equals 13 residues. V usage is TRBV18 and J usage is TRBJ1-2, with no clear D. This clonotype was sampled from a human donor who received an intestinal transplant. This material consisted of unstimulated CD4+ T cells sorted from spleen or lymph node cells, taken before intestinal transplant. The CDR3 nucleotides are TGTGCCAGCTCGCCAAGGGTTCCTGTAGGCTACACCTTC. This translates into CASSPRVPVGYTF.